This T cell receptor (beta chain) was documented in a study of cytomegalovirus exposure and HLA in healthy donors (TCRdb year 2017). Background on the whole study: According to a later analysis, the 120 or so validation repertoires were produced on the same platform as the 700 or so repertoires of the first cohort. The study aimed to test whether signatures of past pathogen exposure could be identified by cataloging public T cell receptors. The study combined high-throughput TCR immunosequencing, statistical association of individual TCRs with disease status, and machine learning to predict cytomegalovirus infection status. A separate validation cohort of roughly 130 different subjects was used in addition to the roughly 670-subject first cohort.

Findings and caveats that apply to the study as a whole: The classifier was reported to diagnose cytomegalovirus status with high specificity and sensitivity in both the original cohort and the validation cohort. Subsequent analysis determined that TCRs grouped into clusters in the first cohort also showed a tendency toward co-occurrence across the 120 or so validation repertoires, and roughly 94% of cluster scores exceeded 0. A total of 164 TCR beta chains were listed by the study as associated with cytomegalovirus. Three of the identified cytomegalovirus-associated TCR beta chains were confirmed in vitro to be specific for cytomegalovirus antigens. Most TCR sequences were observed very rarely across donors, whereas some public TCRs were present in many individuals. The validation cohort had no HLA typing available for a later analysis, so co-occurrence within that cohort was assessed over all 120 or so repertoires. According to the authors, the approach could potentially be generalized to other disease states and immunological phenotypes.

Receptors were amplified or captured by the immunoSEQ multiplex PCR assay. As for the original processing: A statistical classification framework was built to diagnose cytomegalovirus status from the catalog of TCR beta chain sequences. TCRdb provides this immuneACCESS table in a form limited to in-frame rearrangements. Some clones are lacking; in checked studies, under half of them reflect an unresolved V gene, and why the rest are absent is not known. That table gives V, J and clone size, and the DNA gave D and trimming. The sample table holds about 190,000 clones, of which roughly 80% were seen once. The ten largest clones take up more than 6.5% of the sample. The donors were included in the validation cohort of over a hundred subjects, a group kept apart from the approximately 650-subject first cohort. Counted from cysteine to phenylalanine, this CDR3 has 14 amino acids. The retained sequence is limited to the CDR3, 42 bases, with the frame set at the first base. Per the germline V gene, MNHEY is the CDR1 and SVGAGI is the CDR2. The V end gives up 5 bases and the J end 5 bases, leaving 5 bases in the junction not matched to a gene.

A word on this clone: The antigen it binds to is not known. Base qualities are not recorded, but no much larger clone differs from it by a single base.

The V and J segments used are TRBV6-5 and TRBJ1-5, with TRBD1 matching 8 junction bases. The sample comprised PBMCs. This TCR came from a man aged 18 to 30 in good health and CMV-seropositive. The DNA sequence is as follows: TGTGCCAGCAGTACAGGACAGGGAGATCAGCCCCAGCATTTT. It translates to CASSTGQGDQPQHF.